Listed below are T cell receptor beta chains from one sample, sequenced in a study of blood T cell repertoires in COVID-19. Method: immunoSEQ multiplex PCR; TCRdb's copy keeps in-frame clones and lacks some. The sample yields nearly 110,000 clones, roughly nine tenths seen once. Input material: peripheral blood. These receptors were taken from a man aged 40-50 years with active or convalescent COVID-19. Both conserved end residues are part of each CDR3. D genes are given only for firm matches. Expanded clones get a size class; other rows say once, few or many, or leave the size out.

clone size: -; D gene: -; J gene: TRBJ1-5; V gene: TRBV19; CDR3 protein: CASSRAGYQPQHF; CDR3 DNA: TGTGCCAGTAGTAGGGCAGGGTATCAGCCCCAGCATTTT
clone size: -; D gene: -; J gene: TRBJ2-2; V gene: TRBV6-2/TRBV6-3; CDR3 protein: CASSFTGMDTGELFF; CDR3 DNA: TGTGCCAGCAGTTTTACAGGGATGGACACCGGGGAGCTGTTTTTT
clone size: -; D gene: -; J gene: TRBJ2-2; V gene: TRBV9; CDR3 protein: CASSVASGELFF; CDR3 DNA: TGTGCCAGCAGCGTAGCGAGCGGGGAGCTGTTTTTT
clone size: few; D gene: TRBD1; J gene: TRBJ2-5; V gene: TRBV5-4; CDR3 protein: CASSLEDRVTQYF; CDR3 DNA: TGTGCCAGCAGCTTGGAGGACAGGGTGACCCAGTACTTC
clone size: -; D gene: -; J gene: TRBJ2-7; V gene: TRBV27; CDR3 protein: CASSIADSYEQYF; CDR3 DNA: TGTGCCAGCAGTATCGCGGACAGCTACGAGCAGTACTTC
clone size: -; D gene: TRBD1; J gene: TRBJ2-7; V gene: TRBV3-1/TRBV3-2; CDR3 protein: CASSSDRFGEQYF; CDR3 DNA: TGTGCCAGCAGCTCGGACAGGTTCGGCGAGCAGTACTTC
clone size: -; D gene: -; J gene: TRBJ2-7; V gene: TRBV5-1; CDR3 protein: CASSATGSYEQYF; CDR3 DNA: TGCGCCAGCAGCGCTACGGGCTCCTACGAGCAGTACTTC
clone size: -; D gene: TRBD1; J gene: TRBJ2-1; V gene: TRBV7-2; CDR3 protein: CASSLGQGVYNEQFF; CDR3 DNA: TGTGCCAGCAGCTTAGGGCAGGGGGTATACAATGAGCAGTTCTTC
clone size: -; D gene: -; J gene: TRBJ1-4; V gene: TRBV18; CDR3 protein: CASSPPAEVEKLFF; CDR3 DNA: TGTGCCAGCTCACCACCCGCCGAGGTGGAAAAACTGTTTTTT
clone size: -; D gene: -; J gene: TRBJ1-2; V gene: TRBV4-1; CDR3 protein: CASSQDTRLEGGYTF; CDR3 DNA: TGCGCCAGCAGCCAAGACACTCGCTTGGAGGGTGGCTACACCTTC
clone size: -; D gene: TRBD1; J gene: TRBJ1-2; V gene: TRBV27; CDR3 protein: CASSLAGQGRGYGYTF; CDR3 DNA: TGTGCCAGCAGTTTAGCCGGACAGGGTCGAGGCTATGGCTACACCTTC
clone size: -; D gene: -; J gene: TRBJ2-7; V gene: TRBV10-3; CDR3 protein: CANSRDNSYEQYF; CDR3 DNA: TGTGCCAACTCGAGGGACAACTCCTACGAGCAGTACTTC
clone size: -; D gene: -; J gene: TRBJ1-6; V gene: TRBV19; CDR3 protein: CASSFTGTNTRGYNSPLHF; CDR3 DNA: TGTGCCAGTAGTTTCACCGGGACAAACACAAGGGGTTATAATTCACCCCTCCACTTT
clone size: -; D gene: TRBD2; J gene: TRBJ2-2; V gene: TRBV7-3; CDR3 protein: CASSPMGLADTGELFF; CDR3 DNA: TGTGCCAGCAGCCCTATGGGGCTAGCGGACACCGGGGAGCTGTTTTTT
clone size: -; D gene: -; J gene: TRBJ1-2; V gene: TRBV18; CDR3 protein: CASSGFQMRGYTF; CDR3 DNA: TGTGCCAGCTCAGGATTCCAGATGCGGGGCTACACCTTC
clone size: -; D gene: -; J gene: TRBJ2-1; V gene: TRBV30; CDR3 protein: CAWGAGYNEQFF; CDR3 DNA: TGTGCCTGGGGAGCGGGTTACAATGAGCAGTTCTTC
clone size: -; D gene: -; J gene: TRBJ2-5; V gene: TRBV11-1; CDR3 protein: CASSLAIRGGKETQYF; CDR3 DNA: TGTGCCAGCAGCTTAGCGATCAGGGGAGGGAAAGAGACCCAGTACTTC
clone size: -; D gene: TRBD1; J gene: TRBJ1-2; V gene: TRBV28; CDR3 protein: CASSSSTGGLAGYTF; CDR3 DNA: TGTGCCAGCAGTTCATCAACAGGGGGACTAGCTGGCTACACCTTC
clone size: -; D gene: TRBD1; J gene: TRBJ2-7; V gene: TRBV6-1; CDR3 protein: CASSERDRTHEQYF; CDR3 DNA: TGTGCCAGCAGTGAAAGGGACAGGACCCACGAGCAGTACTTC
clone size: once; D gene: TRBD2; J gene: TRBJ2-1; V gene: TRBV14; CDR3 protein: CASSQFGSGRYEQFF; CDR3 DNA: TGTGCCAGCAGCCAATTCGGTAGCGGGAGATATGAGCAGTTCTTC
clone size: few; D gene: -; J gene: TRBJ1-6; V gene: TRBV28; CDR3 protein: CASSLLGSSNSPLHF; CDR3 DNA: TGTGCCAGCAGTTTGTTGGGTAGCTCTAATTCACCCCTCCACTTT
clone size: -; D gene: -; J gene: TRBJ1-1; V gene: TRBV10-3; CDR3 protein: CAIRARTEESNTEAFF; CDR3 DNA: TGTGCCATCAGGGCCAGGACAGAGGAATCCAACACTGAAGCTTTCTTT
clone size: -; D gene: -; J gene: TRBJ2-7; V gene: TRBV28; CDR3 protein: CASSSPPSEQYF; CDR3 DNA: TGTGCCAGCAGTTCCCCCCCTAGCGAGCAGTACTTC
clone size: -; D gene: -; J gene: TRBJ1-3; V gene: TRBV28; CDR3 protein: CASSLQYSGNTIYF; CDR3 DNA: TGTGCCAGCAGTTTACAGTACTCTGGAAACACCATATATTTT
clone size: -; D gene: -; J gene: TRBJ1-3; V gene: TRBV5-1; CDR3 protein: CASSLQGLEGNTIYF; CDR3 DNA: TGCGCCAGCAGCTTGCAGGGGCTAGAAGGAAACACCATATATTTT
clone size: -; D gene: -; J gene: TRBJ1-4; V gene: TRBV6-5; CDR3 protein: CASSSNRVVNEKLFF; CDR3 DNA: TGTGCCAGCAGTTCGAACCGGGTCGTTAATGAAAAACTGTTTTTT
clone size: once; D gene: -; J gene: TRBJ1-5; V gene: TRBV6-4; CDR3 protein: CASSVSPDQPQHF; CDR3 DNA: TGTGCCAGCAGTGTCTCCCCGGATCAGCCCCAGCATTTT
clone size: -; D gene: TRBD1; J gene: TRBJ1-3; V gene: TRBV27; CDR3 protein: CASTPDRGRAGNTIYF; CDR3 DNA: TGTGCCAGCACCCCGGACAGGGGAAGGGCTGGAAACACCATATATTTT
clone size: -; D gene: TRBD2; J gene: TRBJ2-3; V gene: TRBV30; CDR3 protein: CAWTGGPPDTQYF; CDR3 DNA: TGTGCCTGGACGGGAGGGCCCCCAGATACGCAGTATTTT
clone size: once; D gene: TRBD1; J gene: TRBJ1-6; V gene: TRBV13; CDR3 protein: CASSLRGGDNSPLHF; CDR3 DNA: TGTGCCAGCAGCTTAAGAGGGGGCGATAATTCACCCCTCCACTTT
clone size: -; D gene: -; J gene: TRBJ1-1; V gene: TRBV3-1/TRBV3-2; CDR3 protein: CASSQDPGGELNTEAFF; CDR3 DNA: TGTGCCAGCAGCCAAGATCCGGGGGGGGAGTTGAACACTGAAGCTTTCTTT
clone size: -; D gene: -; J gene: TRBJ2-7; V gene: TRBV20-1; CDR3 protein: CSAEDYEQYF; CDR3 DNA: TGCAGTGCAGAGGACTACGAGCAGTACTTC
clone size: -; D gene: TRBD2; J gene: TRBJ2-2; V gene: TRBV25-1; CDR3 protein: CASSLAGLSTGELFF; CDR3 DNA: TGTGCCAGCAGCCTAGCGGGCCTTTCAACCGGGGAGCTGTTTTTT
clone size: -; D gene: -; J gene: TRBJ2-5; V gene: TRBV28; CDR3 protein: CASSLLPGTQETQYF; CDR3 DNA: TGTGCCAGCAGTTTACTTCCGGGAACCCAAGAGACCCAGTACTTC
clone size: -; D gene: -; J gene: TRBJ2-2; V gene: TRBV28; CDR3 protein: CASSLPTNTGELFF; CDR3 DNA: TGTGCCAGCAGTTTACCCACGAACACCGGGGAGCTGTTTTTT
clone size: few; D gene: TRBD2; J gene: TRBJ2-2; V gene: TRBV4-2; CDR3 protein: CASSQVGGGYTGELFF; CDR3 DNA: TGTGCCAGCAGCCAAGTGGGGGGAGGGTACACCGGGGAGCTGTTTTTT
clone size: -; D gene: TRBD2; J gene: TRBJ2-7; V gene: TRBV4-2; CDR3 protein: CASSQGGLEFVYEQYF; CDR3 DNA: TGTGCCAGCAGCCAAGGGGGACTAGAGTTCGTCTACGAGCAGTACTTC
clone size: -; D gene: -; J gene: TRBJ1-3; V gene: TRBV10-3; CDR3 protein: CAISESKAGQGGNTIYF; CDR3 DNA: TGTGCCATCAGTGAGTCGAAGGCTGGGCAGGGTGGAAACACCATATATTTT
clone size: -; D gene: -; J gene: TRBJ2-7; V gene: TRBV5-6; CDR3 protein: CASSFYRYEQYF; CDR3 DNA: TGTGCCAGCAGCTTCTACAGGTACGAGCAGTACTTC
clone size: -; D gene: TRBD1; J gene: TRBJ1-1; V gene: TRBV19; CDR3 protein: CASTYRGGNTEAFF; CDR3 DNA: TGTGCCAGTACTTACAGGGGAGGGAACACTGAAGCTTTCTTT